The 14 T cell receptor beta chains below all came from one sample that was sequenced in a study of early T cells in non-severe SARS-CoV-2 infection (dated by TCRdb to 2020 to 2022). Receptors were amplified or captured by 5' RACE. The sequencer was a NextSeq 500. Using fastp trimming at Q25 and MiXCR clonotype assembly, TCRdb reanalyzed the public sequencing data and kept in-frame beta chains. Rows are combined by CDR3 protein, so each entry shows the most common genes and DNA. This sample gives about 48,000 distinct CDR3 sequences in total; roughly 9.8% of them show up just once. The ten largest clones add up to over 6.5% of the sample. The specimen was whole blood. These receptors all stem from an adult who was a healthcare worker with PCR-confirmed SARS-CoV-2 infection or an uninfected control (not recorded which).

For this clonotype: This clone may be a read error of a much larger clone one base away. CDR3 in DNA: TGCACCAGCAGCCCGAGGACAGGGTACGACAATGAGCAGTTCTTC. This codes for CTSSPRTGYDNEQFF. The chain has TRBV5-1 and TRBJ2-1; the match to TRBD1 covers 8 bases. The V gene's germline CDR1 is SGHRS and CDR2 YFSETQ. The CDR3 is 15 amino acids.

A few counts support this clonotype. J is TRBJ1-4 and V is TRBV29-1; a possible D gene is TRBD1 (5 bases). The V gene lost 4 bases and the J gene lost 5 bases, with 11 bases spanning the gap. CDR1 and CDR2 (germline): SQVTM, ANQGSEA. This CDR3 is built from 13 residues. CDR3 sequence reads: CSVGNSGNEKLFF. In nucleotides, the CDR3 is TGCAGCGTTGGGAACTCAGGGAATGAAAAACTGTTTTTT.

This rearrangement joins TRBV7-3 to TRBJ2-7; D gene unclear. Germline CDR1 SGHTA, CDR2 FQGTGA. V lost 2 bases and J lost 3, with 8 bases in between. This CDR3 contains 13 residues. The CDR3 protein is CASSLLGSYEQYF. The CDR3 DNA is TGTGCCAGCAGCTTATTAGGCAGCTACGAGCAGTACTTC.

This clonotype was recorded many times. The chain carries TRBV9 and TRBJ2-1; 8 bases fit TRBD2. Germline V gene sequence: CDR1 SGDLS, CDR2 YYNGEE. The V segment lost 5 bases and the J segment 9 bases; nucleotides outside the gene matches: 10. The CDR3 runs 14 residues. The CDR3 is CASRGWSGSSEQFF. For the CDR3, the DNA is TGTGCCAGCAGAGGGTGGAGCGGGAGTAGTGAGCAGTTCTTC. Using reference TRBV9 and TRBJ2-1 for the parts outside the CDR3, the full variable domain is DSGVTQTPKHLITATGQRVTLRCSPRSGDLSVYWYQQSLDQGLQFLIQYYNGEERAKGNILERFSAQQFPDLHSELNLSSLELGDSALYFCASRGWSGSSEQFFGPGTRLTVL.

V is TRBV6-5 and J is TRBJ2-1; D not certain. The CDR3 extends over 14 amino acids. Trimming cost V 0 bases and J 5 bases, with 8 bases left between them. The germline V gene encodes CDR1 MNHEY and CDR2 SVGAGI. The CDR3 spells CASSYSPVNNEQFF. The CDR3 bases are TGTGCCAGCAGTTACTCCCCCGTGAACAATGAGCAGTTCTTC.

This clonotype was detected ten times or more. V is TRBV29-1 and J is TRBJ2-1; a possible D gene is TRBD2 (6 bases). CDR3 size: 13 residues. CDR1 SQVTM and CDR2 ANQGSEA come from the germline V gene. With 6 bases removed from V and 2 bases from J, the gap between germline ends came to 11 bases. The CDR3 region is CSVLSGTYNEQFF. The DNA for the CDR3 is TGCAGCGTCCTTAGCGGAACCTACAATGAGCAGTTCTTC.

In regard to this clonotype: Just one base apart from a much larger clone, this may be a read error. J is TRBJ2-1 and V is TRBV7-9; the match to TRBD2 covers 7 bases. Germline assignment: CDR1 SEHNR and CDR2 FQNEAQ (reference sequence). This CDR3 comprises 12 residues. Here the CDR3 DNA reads TGTACCAGCAGCAAGGCGGGAGATGAGCAGTTCTTC. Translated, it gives CTSSKAGDEQFF.

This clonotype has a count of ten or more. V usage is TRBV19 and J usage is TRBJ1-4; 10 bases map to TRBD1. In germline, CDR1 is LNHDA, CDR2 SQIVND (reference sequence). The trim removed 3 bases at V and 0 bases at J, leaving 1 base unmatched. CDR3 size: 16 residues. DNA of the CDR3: TGTGCCAGTAGTATGGGGACAGGGGCAACTAATGAAAAACTGTTTTTT. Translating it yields CASSMGTGATNEKLFF.

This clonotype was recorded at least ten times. This chain's CDR3 is CACPPVRAGRTGELFF. The CDR3 DNA sequence: TGTGCCTGCCCTCCGGTCAGGGCAGGGAGAACCGGGGAGCTGTTTTTT. The chain recombines TRBV30 with TRBJ2-2; tentatively, D is TRBD1 or TRBD2 (5 bases each). The V end lost 6 bases, the J end lost 5 bases, and 22 bases lay between the germline ends. Germline V CDR1 and CDR2: GTSNPN, SVGIG (reference sequence). The CDR3 length is 16 residues.

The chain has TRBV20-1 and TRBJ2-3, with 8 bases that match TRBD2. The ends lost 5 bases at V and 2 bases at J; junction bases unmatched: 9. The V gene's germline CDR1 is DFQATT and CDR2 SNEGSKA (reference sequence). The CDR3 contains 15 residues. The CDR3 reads CSADRVAGTTDTQYF. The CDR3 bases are TGCAGTGCTGACCGGGTAGCGGGGACCACAGATACGCAGTATTTT.

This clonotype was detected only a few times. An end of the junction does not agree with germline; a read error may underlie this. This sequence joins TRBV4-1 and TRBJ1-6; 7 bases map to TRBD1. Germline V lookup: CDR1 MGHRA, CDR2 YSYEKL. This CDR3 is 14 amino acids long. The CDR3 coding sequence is TGCGCCAGCAGCGAAGACAGGGCGGACTCACCCCTCCACTTT. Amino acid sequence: CASSEDRADSPLHF.

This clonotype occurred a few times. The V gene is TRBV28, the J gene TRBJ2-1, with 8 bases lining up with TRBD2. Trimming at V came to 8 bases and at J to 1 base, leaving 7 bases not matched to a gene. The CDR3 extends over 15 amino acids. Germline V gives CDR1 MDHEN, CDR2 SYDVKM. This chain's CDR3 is CASPPLAGSYNEQFF. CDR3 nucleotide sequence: TGTGCCAGCCCTCCCTTAGCGGGATCCTACAATGAGCAGTTCTTC. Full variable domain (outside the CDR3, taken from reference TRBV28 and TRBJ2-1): DVKVTQSSRYLVKRTGEKVFLECVQDMDHENMFWYRQDPGLGLRLIYFSYDVKMKEKGDIPEGYSVSREKKERFSLILESASTNQTSMYLCASPPLAGSYNEQFFGPGTRLTVL.

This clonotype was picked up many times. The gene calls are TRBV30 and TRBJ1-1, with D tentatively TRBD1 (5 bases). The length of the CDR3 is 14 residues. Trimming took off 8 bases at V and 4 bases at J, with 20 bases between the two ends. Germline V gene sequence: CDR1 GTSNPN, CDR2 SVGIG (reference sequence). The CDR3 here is CARGVAHWPTEAFF. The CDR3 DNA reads TGTGCCCGGGGGGTGGCACACTGGCCCACTGAAGCTTTCTTT. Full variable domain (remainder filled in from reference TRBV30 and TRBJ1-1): SQTIHQWPATLVQPVGSPLSLECTVEGTSNPNLYWYRQAAGRGLQLLFYSVGIGQISSEVPQNLSASRPQDRQFILSSKKLLLSDSGFYLCARGVAHWPTEAFFGQGTRLTVV.

The CDR3 bases are TGCAGCGGGCGAGGGGTCGGGGAGCTGTTTTTT. Translation gives CSGRGVGELFF. V gene TRBV29-1 combines with J gene TRBJ2-2; tentatively, D is TRBD1 or TRBD2 (5 bases each). Germline CDR1 is SQVTM and CDR2 is ANQGSEA. V was trimmed by 7 bases and J by 7 bases, leaving 10 bases between them. CDR3 length equals 11 residues.